This T cell receptor beta chain was captured in a study of T cell repertoires in cytomegalovirus infection. Study background: Indications of both CMV infection and matching HLA type were provided by public TCR beta signatures.

TCRdb itself ran the reads through MiXCR, one entry per CDR3 protein. The sample holds about 740,000 distinct CDR3 sequences, 35% to 45% seen once. With respect to this clonotype: Its specificity is unknown.

The germline V gene encodes CDR1 SGDLS and CDR2 YYNGEE. Losses at the gene ends were 7 bases for V and 0 bases for J; bases not matched to a gene: 12. The CDR3 runs 16 residues. Study-wide results and limits: The study found HLA-C-restricted CMV-specific TCR beta clonotypes dominating the ex vivo response. Of the TCR beta families, the public ones yielded a cumulative frequency that identified carriers of CMV plus the relevant HLA.

The TCR sequence derives from a human donor in good health (CMV status not recorded). Some clones in this sample may be carry-over from other donors' samples. Sequenced material: PBMCs. This chain links TRBV9 with TRBJ2-7; 8 positions agree with TRBD2. The CDR3 DNA follows: TGTGCCAGCCCCCCGAGCAGCGGGGGCCTCTCCTACGAGCAGTACTTC. It codes for CASPPSSGGLSYEQYF.